This T cell receptor (beta chain) originates from a study of blood T cells in healthy people across ages. General observations from the study: Naive T cell percentage showed a strong correlation with the diversity of TCR beta.

A second PCR of 7 to 11 cycles used a sample-barcoded 5' primer and a J-beta primer mix. TCRdb recomputed calls from the 5' RACE reads with MiXCR, one row per CDR3 protein. The sample includes fewer than 2 million distinct CDR3 sequences, roughly 43% of them seen just once. In the case of this clonotype: What it recognizes is unknown.

There are 12 residues in the CDR3. V lost 1 base to trimming and J lost 9 bases, with 7 bases between them. This sequence originates from a human donor in good health. Material for sequencing was blood. The chain has TRBV12-3 or TRBV12-4 and TRBJ1-5, with unresolved D. Here the CDR3 DNA reads TGTGCCAGCAGTTTAGATTTTGGGCCCCAGCATTTT. This encodes CASSLDFGPQHF.